This T cell receptor (beta chain) was sequenced for a study of blood T cell repertoires in COVID-19. Study at large: T cells, B-cell-depleted T cells, or PBMCs provided the cDNA or gDNA that served as material.

In the study's own analysis: Reference gene primer amplification gave estimated nucleated cell counts. TCRdb's table, derived via immunoSEQ multiplex PCR, lists solely in-frame clones and lacks some. That table gives V, J and clone size, and the DNA gave D and trimming. This table has 200,000 to 250,000 clones, around 83% appearing once. This CDR3 is built from 13 residues. V was pared by 0 bases and J by 3 bases, with 7 bases between. CDR1 is SGHNT and CDR2 is YYREEE in the germline V gene (reference sequence). The V call is TRBV5-4, the J call TRBJ2-7; no reliable D call. The sequence was collected from a man in his forties or fifties with active or convalescent COVID-19. The sample was peripheral blood. The CDR3 is CASSLAPYYEQYF. CDR3 DNA: TGTGCCAGCAGCTTGGCGCCCTACTACGAGCAGTACTTC. Drawing the rest from reference TRBV5-4 and TRBJ2-7, the complete variable domain is ETGVTQSPTHLIKTRGQQVTLRCSSQSGHNTVSWYQQALGQGPQFIFQYYREEENGRGNFPPRFSGLQFPNYSSELNVNALELDDSALYLCASSLAPYYEQYFGPGTRLTVT.